One and the same sample provided the 7 T cell receptor beta chains below, sequenced in a study of T cells after yellow fever vaccination (dated by TCRdb to between 2017 and 2020). To prepare the library, 5' RACE was applied. The reads were generated on an Illumina HiSeq 2500. The public reads were reanalyzed by TCRdb: fastp trimming at Q25, MiXCR alignment, in-frame beta chains only. Duplicate CDR3 protein sequences are folded into a single record with the most common DNA and genes. The sample table shows fewer than 400,000 distinct CDR3 sequences, and around 6.5% are seen once. The ten most abundant clones make up approximately 16% of the sample. The treatment or condition label of this sample denotes: live attenuated yellow fever vaccine strain. Sequenced material: PBMCs, taken 5 days after the yellow fever booster vaccination. These receptors all come from a man aged 25-45 years who received the YFV17D yellow fever vaccine.

This clonotype has just a few counts. V gene TRBV20-1 combines with J gene TRBJ2-7; 7 bases fit TRBD1. The CDR3 runs to 14 residues. The germline V gene encodes CDR1 DFQATT and CDR2 SNEGSKA (reference sequence). V gave up 5 bases and J gave up 3 bases; unmatched junction bases: 10. The CDR3 loop is CSAQVRDRFYEQYF. CDR3 in DNA: TGCAGTGCTCAGGTCCGGGACAGATTCTACGAGCAGTACTTC.

In this sample, this clonotype turned up many times. The chain is built from TRBV5-1 and TRBJ2-2; D gene ambiguous. Germline assignment: CDR1 SGHRS and CDR2 YFSETQ. This CDR3 is 16 amino acids long. Trimming shortened V by 0 bases and J by 6 bases, and 15 bases separated the two germline ends. CDR3: CASSLGFSPPAGELFF. Here the CDR3 DNA reads TGCGCCAGCAGCTTGGGGTTCTCTCCCCCAGCCGGGGAGCTGTTTTTT.

This clonotype has a handful of counts. The chain joins TRBV7-2 to TRBJ2-3, with D possibly matching TRBD2 (5 bases). V was cut by 6 bases and J by 2 bases, with 15 bases left in between. Germline values: CDR1 SGHTA, CDR2 FQGNSA. The CDR3 sequence is 15 residues long. The CDR3 DNA follows: TGTGCCAGCAGAGCTAGCCTACGTTTCACAGATACGCAGTATTTT. Its protein is CASRASLRFTDTQYF.

The V call is TRBV18, the J call TRBJ2-3; no reliable D call. The CDR3 covers 17 residues. CDR1 is KGHSH, CDR2 LQKENI, per germline. The germline V and J ends were trimmed by 8 bases and 8 bases, with 29 bases remaining between them. The CDR3 region is CASPPLGRRSTTGTQYF. CDR3 bases: TGTGCCAGCCCCCCCCTAGGACGCAGATCCACCACGGGTACGCAGTATTTT.

This clonotype was detected many times. The CDR3 sequence is CASSSSRGGYTDTQYF. In DNA form, the CDR3 reads TGTGCCAGCAGTTCCTCGAGGGGGGGTTACACAGATACGCAGTATTTT. The chain recombines TRBV6-5 with TRBJ2-3, with TRBD2 as a possible D gene (7 bases). CDR1 MNHEY and CDR2 SVGAGI come from the germline V gene. CDR3 length: 16 residues. V was pared by 4 bases and J by 2 bases, with 16 bases between.

This clonotype was observed at least ten times. The chain recombines TRBV12-3 or TRBV12-4 with TRBJ2-3; TRBD1 matches 8 bases. Trimming at V came to 5 bases and at J to 5 bases, leaving 6 bases not matched to a gene. This CDR3 spans 14 amino acids. CDR3 amino acids: CASSPQGGGDTQYF. DNA for the CDR3: TGTGCCAGCAGTCCACAGGGGGGCGGAGATACGCAGTATTTT.

Many counts were recorded for this clonotype. V gene TRBV29-1 combines with J gene TRBJ2-5, with 12 bases that match TRBD2. Trimming at V came to 5 bases and at J to 2 bases, leaving 6 bases not matched to a gene. Germline CDR1 SQVTM, CDR2 ANQGSEA. The CDR3 length is 15 residues. CDR3 nucleotides: TGCAGCGTTTTCCTAGCGGGAGGGCCACAAGAGACCCAGTACTTC. This translates into CSVFLAGGPQETQYF. The entire variable domain, with the rest obtained from reference TRBV29-1 and TRBJ2-5, is as follows: SAVISQKPSRDICQRGTSLTIQCQVDSQVTMMFWYRQQPGQSLTLIATANQGSEATYESGFVIDKFPISRPNLTFSTLTVSNMSPEDSSIYLCSVFLAGGPQETQYFGPGTRLLVL.